These 20 T cell receptor beta chains originate from one sample sequenced in a study of identifying expanded T cells in peripheral blood. This table comes from immunoSEQ multiplex PCR, and its TCRdb copy is limited to in-frame clones, with some not included. The table has some 90,000 clones, about 86% seen once. The specimen sequenced was blood. The receptors shown here come from a person between 18 and 75 years old in good health.

This clone was observed a handful of times. The chain uses TRBV11-1 and TRBJ1-6; no definite D call. Per the germline V gene, CDR1 is SGHAT and CDR2 is FQDESV (reference sequence). CDR3 length equals 12 residues. Trimming removed 1 base from V and 8 bases from J, with 3 bases in between. CDR3 nucleotides: TGTGCCAGCAGCTTAGTCGATTCACCCCTCCACTTT. Translation gives CASSLVDSPLHF.

The chain combines TRBV4-1 with TRBJ2-3; no firm D call. The CDR3 covers 17 residues. V gave up 1 base and J gave up 1 base, with 15 bases separating them. The germline V gene encodes CDR1 MGHRA and CDR2 YSYEKL. The CDR3 is CASSQVPGTRGTDTQYF. The CDR3 DNA follows: TGCGCCAGCAGCCAAGTCCCCGGCACCCGGGGCACAGATACGCAGTATTTT.

The chain has TRBV14 and TRBJ1-1, with 7 bases fitting TRBD1. The CDR3 loop spans 15 amino acids. V lost 4 bases to trimming and J lost 0 bases; unmatched junction nucleotides: 5. Germline V gene lookup returns CDR1 SGHDN and CDR2 FVKESK. The CDR3 bases are TGTGCCAGCAGCCCCTGGACAGGAGTGAACACTGAAGCTTTCTTT. This codes for CASSPWTGVNTEAFF. The full variable domain, with the rest looked up from reference TRBV14 and TRBJ1-1, is EAGVTQFPSHSVIEKGQTVTLRCDPISGHDNLYWYRRVMGKEIKFLLHFVKESKQDESGMPNNRFLAERTGGTYSTLKVQPAELEDSGVYFCASSPWTGVNTEAFFGQGTRLTVV.

J is TRBJ1-5 and V is TRBV19, with TRBD1 matching 8 bases. The CDR3 has 15 residues. Losses at the gene ends were 10 bases for V and 4 bases for J; bases not matched to a gene: 12. The germline CDR1 and CDR2 sequences are LNHDA and SQIVND (reference sequence). The CDR3 loop reads CATRVDRAPNQPQHF. The CDR3 DNA reads TGTGCCACCCGGGTGGACAGGGCCCCAAATCAGCCCCAGCATTTT.

The genes are TRBV6-5 and TRBJ2-7, with D tentatively TRBD1 or TRBD2 (6 bases each). Germline CDR1 reads MNHEY; CDR2 reads SVGAGI. CDR3 length: 14 amino acids. V dropped 2 bases and J dropped 3 bases, with 11 bases sitting between them. CDR3: CASSYGGRIYEQYF. Here the CDR3 DNA reads TGTGCCAGCAGTTACGGGGGGCGAATCTACGAGCAGTACTTC.

DNA for the CDR3: TGCGCCAGCAGCCAAGATACAACGGTCTATAATTCACCCCTCCACTTT. It specifies CASSQDTTVYNSPLHF. The genes are TRBV4-3 and TRBJ1-6, with no clear D. Germline assignment: CDR1 LGHNA and CDR2 YSLEER. The length of the CDR3 is 16 residues. The ends were cut back, 0 bases at V and 3 bases at J, with 9 bases in the middle.

The chain joins TRBV10-3 to TRBJ2-7; D possibly corresponds to TRBD2 (6 bases). This CDR3 spans 16 amino acids. V was pared by 5 bases and J by 0 bases, with 17 bases between. Germline assignment: CDR1 ENHRY and CDR2 SYGVKD. This CDR3 reads CAISSNPSVSSYEQYF. The DNA of the CDR3 is TGTGCCATCAGTTCGAACCCTAGCGTGAGCTCCTACGAGCAGTACTTC.

The chain is built from TRBV7-7 and TRBJ2-1; 9 bases are shared with TRBD2. Germline V gene data show CDR1 as SSHAT and CDR2 as FNYEAQ (reference sequence). The CDR3 is 15 residues long. Unmatched junction bases numbered 7, after V lost 2 bases and J lost 8 bases. DNA for the CDR3: TGTGCCAGCAGCTTAAGGCTAGCGGGGACAGATGAGCAGTTCTTC. Its translation is CASSLRLAGTDEQFF.

The rearrangement uses TRBV6-6 and TRBJ1-2; weak D call: TRBD1 (5 bases). The V end was cut by 5 bases, the J end by 13 bases, with 20 bases between. CDR3 length equals 13 residues. Germline CDR1 is MNHNY and CDR2 is SVGAGI (reference sequence). For the CDR3, the DNA is TGTGCCAGCAGTCTTTCCAGGGATTTCGTCCCCACCTTC. It encodes CASSLSRDFVPTF.

The chain is built from TRBV5-6 and TRBJ1-1; D is uncertain. CDR1 and CDR2 (germline): SGHDT, YYEEEE. This CDR3 is built from 13 residues. The V end lost 0 bases, the J end lost 9 bases, and 12 bases lay between the germline ends. CDR3 protein: CASSLDASRKAFF. Written as DNA, the CDR3 is TGTGCCAGCAGCTTGGATGCTAGCCGAAAAGCTTTCTTT.

This clone was picked up many times. The CDR3 nucleotides read TGTGCCAGCAGTTTATTGGGACACCTCGACACCGGGGAGCTGTTTTTT. Amino acid sequence: CASSLLGHLDTGELFF. This chain links TRBV27 with TRBJ2-2, with D possibly being TRBD1 (6 bases). This CDR3 spans 16 amino acids. The ends were cut back, 1 base at V and 3 bases at J, with 12 bases in the middle. Per germline, CDR1 MNHEY and CDR2 SMNVEV (reference sequence).

This chain uses TRBV15 with TRBJ1-5, with no clear D. The germline V gene encodes CDR1 LNHNV and CDR2 YYDKDF (reference sequence). V gave up 0 bases and J gave up 5 bases, with 11 bases separating them. This CDR3 is built from 15 residues. The CDR3 loop is CATSRDISGYQPQHF. The DNA for the CDR3 is TGTGCCACCAGCAGAGATATTTCAGGATATCAGCCCCAGCATTTT.

The chain has TRBV6-5 and TRBJ1-1; D not resolved. Trimming took 8 bases from V and 5 from J, leaving 15 bases between them. CDR3 size: 13 residues. CDR1 and CDR2 from the germline V gene are MNHEY and SVGAGI. CDR3: CASSTGLSTEAFF. The CDR3 bases are TGTGCCAGCTCCACCGGCCTTTCTACTGAAGCTTTCTTT.

The rearrangement links TRBV6-6 to TRBJ1-4; no reliable D call. Germline V gives CDR1 MNHNY, CDR2 SVGAGI (reference sequence). V lost 8 bases, J lost 7 bases, and 11 bases lay in between. CDR3 size: 12 residues. This CDR3 reads CASGQILEKLFF. DNA for the CDR3: TGTGCCAGCGGGCAGATTCTTGAAAAACTGTTTTTT.

The chain uses TRBV7-2 and TRBJ2-7; 7 nucleotides align to TRBD2. J lost 0 bases, V lost 5 bases, and 4 bases had no gene match. This CDR3 comprises 14 residues. Germline CDR1 is SGHTA and CDR2 is FQGNSA. CDR3 region: CASSLSGSSYEQYF. Here the CDR3 DNA reads TGTGCCAGCAGCCTTAGCGGGTCCTCCTACGAGCAGTACTTC.

The chain couples TRBV6-5 to TRBJ2-7, with 8 bases matching TRBD2. The junction had 8 bases not matched to a gene; V was cut back by 5 bases and J by 2 bases. CDR3 length equals 15 residues. Germline loops: CDR1 MNHEY, CDR2 SVGAGI. The chain's CDR3 is CASSRTSQGAYEQYF. The CDR3 region has the DNA TGTGCCAGCAGTCGGACTAGCCAGGGAGCCTACGAGCAGTACTTC.

This clone was observed a single time. V is TRBV7-2 and J is TRBJ1-5; unclear D gene. Trimming cost V 1 base and J 5 bases, with 12 bases left between them. CDR1 SGHTA and CDR2 FQGNSA come from the germline V gene. This CDR3 has 15 amino acids. This CDR3 is CASSLGVGRDQPQHF. CDR3 nucleotides: TGTGCCAGCAGCTTAGGTGTGGGAAGAGATCAGCCCCAGCATTTT.

The rearrangement links TRBV6-6 to TRBJ1-4; no clear D. V shed 0 bases and J shed 5 bases, with 7 bases lying between them. CDR1 is MNHNY and CDR2 is SVGAGI in the germline V gene (reference sequence). There are 14 residues in the CDR3. Written as DNA, the CDR3 is TGTGCCAGCAGTTACTCTCGCCAAAATGAAAAACTGTTTTTT. Translation: CASSYSRQNEKLFF.

This clone has only one observation. The chain uses TRBV7-9 and TRBJ1-1, with D hard to call. Trimming stripped 8 bases from V and 0 bases from J, with 4 bases between. Germline-derived CDR1 and CDR2 are SEHNR and FQNEAQ (reference sequence). CDR3 length: 11 residues. The CDR3, as DNA: TGTGCCAGCCGTATGAACACTGAAGCTTTCTTT. The encoded protein is CASRMNTEAFF.

V is TRBV5-5 and J is TRBJ1-1; D is possibly TRBD1 (5 bases). Germline CDR1 and CDR2: SGHKS and YYEKEE (reference sequence). The V end was cut by 0 bases, the J end by 0 bases, with 12 bases between. The CDR3 has 16 amino acids. CDR3 nucleotide sequence: TGTGCCAGCAGCTTGGCGTTAAACAGGCTGAACACTGAAGCTTTCTTT. Translating gives CASSLALNRLNTEAFF.